The 26 T cell receptor beta chains below were found in one sample sequenced in a study of T cells in Graves' hyperthyroidism and ophthalmopathy. Researchers amplified the TCR beta CDR3 regions from RNA transcripts. During a first-round RT-PCR of the TCR CDR3, the HTBI primer set was used. TCRdb reprocessed the multiplex PCR reads with MiXCR, giving one entry per CDR3 protein. The sample shows approximately 520,000 distinct CDR3 sequences, around a quarter of them seen only once. Source material: blood. These receptors all come from a woman aged 25-40 years with Graves' ophthalmopathy.

DNA for the CDR3: TGTGCCAGCAGGGCAGGGGGCGGTGGCTACACCTTC. It codes for CASRAGGGGYTF. This rearrangement joins TRBV28 to TRBJ1-2; 8 bases are shared with TRBD1. The ends lost 6 bases at V and 7 bases at J; junction bases unmatched: 4. The CDR3 length is 12 residues. Germline CDR1 and CDR2: MDHEN and SYDVKM.

This clonotype was observed at least ten times. This chain connects TRBV20-1 to TRBJ1-1; TRBD1 aligns across 9 bases. Losses at the gene ends were 3 bases for V and 5 bases for J; bases not matched to a gene: 10. The CDR3 loop spans 15 amino acids. Germline assignment: CDR1 DFQATT and CDR2 SNEGSKA (reference sequence). This CDR3 is CSASGVDRGGTEAFF. Here the CDR3 DNA reads TGCAGTGCTAGTGGAGTGGACAGGGGTGGGACTGAAGCTTTCTTT.

This chain uses TRBV6-1 with TRBJ1-2; D might be TRBD1 (5 bases). Trimming shortened V by 7 bases and J by 2 bases, and 11 bases separated the two germline ends. Germline assignment: CDR1 MNHNS and CDR2 SASEGT. The length of the CDR3 is 13 residues. CDR3 nucleotide sequence: TGTGCCAGCACCACGGGGGGGAACTATGGCTACACCTTC. Amino acid sequence: CASTTGGNYGYTF.

This clonotype was seen ten or more times. CDR3 protein: CSADSRTGMTDYEQYF. In DNA, the CDR3 is TGCAGTGCTGATTCTCGGACAGGGATGACCGACTACGAGCAGTACTTC. The V and J genes are TRBV20-1 and TRBJ2-7, with TRBD1 matching over 8 bases. The length of the CDR3 is 16 residues. CDR1 DFQATT and CDR2 SNEGSKA come from the germline V gene (reference sequence). V trimming: 5 bases; J trimming: 3 bases; junction bases outside the gene matches: 15.

This clonotype was detected only a few times. This chain uses TRBV4-1 with TRBJ1-5; 12 bases fit TRBD1. This CDR3 is built from 18 residues. Per germline, CDR1 MGHRA and CDR2 YSYEKL. V was clipped by 3 bases and J by 2 bases; unmatched bases: 8. The CDR3 bases are TGCGCCAGCAGCCAGATCGGGACAGGGGGCCAGGGCAATCAGCCCCAGCATTTT. Translating gives CASSQIGTGGQGNQPQHF.

This clonotype appeared a few times. The rearrangement joins TRBV16 to TRBJ2-3; 14 bases agree with TRBD2. With 5 bases clipped from V and 3 bases from J, the junction kept 10 bases outside the gene matches. CDR3 length: 18 residues. Germline V gene lookup returns CDR1 KGHSY and CDR2 FQNENV. CDR3 nucleotide sequence: TGTGCCAGCAGCTCCGGACTAGCGGGGGGCATTATTACAGATACGCAGTATTTT. It encodes CASSSGLAGGIITDTQYF.

There are many counts of this clonotype. This chain links TRBV5-1 with TRBJ2-7; D gene uncertain. CDR3 length: 12 residues. CDR1 is SGHRS, CDR2 YFSETQ, per germline. V was cut by 4 bases and J by 3 bases, with 8 bases left in between. In DNA, the CDR3 is TGCGCCAGCAGCATCGACAACTACGAGCAGTACTTC. Protein: CASSIDNYEQYF.

This clonotype was seen once. One junction end disagrees with the germline gene, perhaps due to a read error. V gene TRBV6-1 combines with J gene TRBJ2-7; no reliable D call. Germline V lookup: CDR1 MNHNS, CDR2 SASEGT. The CDR3 extends over 13 amino acids. The CDR3: CASSIGFPYEQCF. The CDR3 nucleotides are TGTGCCAGCAGTATAGGCTTCCCCTACGAGCAGTGCTTC.

This clonotype showed up just a few times. The gene calls are TRBV28 and TRBJ2-7; D might be TRBD2 (8 bases). Looked up from germline, CDR1 is MDHEN and CDR2 is SYDVKM. V gave up 3 bases and J gave up 0 bases, with 21 bases separating them. The CDR3 is made up of 18 amino acids. For the CDR3, the DNA is TGTGCCAGCAGTTTCGGGGGGGTGTGGGGACAGAGCTCCTACGAGCAGTACTTC. The encoded protein is CASSFGGVWGQSSYEQYF.

The J gene is TRBJ1-1, the V gene TRBV28, with 8 bases that match TRBD1. Germline CDR1 and CDR2: MDHEN and SYDVKM. Trimming at V came to 7 bases and at J to 5 bases, leaving 12 bases not matched to a gene. The CDR3 loop spans 15 amino acids. The CDR3 bases are TGTGCCAGCATCCCTCGGACAGGGTCTCGGACTGAAGCTTTCTTT. It yields the protein CASIPRTGSRTEAFF.

The rearrangement links TRBV19 to TRBJ1-5; TRBD1 aligns across 10 bases. Germline CDR1 and CDR2: LNHDA and SQIVND (reference sequence). The junction had 10 bases not matched to a gene; V was cut back by 4 bases and J by 7 bases. This CDR3 has 16 amino acids. The CDR3 nucleotides read TGTGCCAGTAGTAGATCCACGGACAGGGGGAACCAGCCCCAGCATTTT. Encoded protein: CASSRSTDRGNQPQHF.

In this sample, this clonotype turned up many times. The chain joins TRBV5-1 to TRBJ2-5; no firm D call. Germline assignment: CDR1 SGHRS and CDR2 YFSETQ. V lost 1 base and J lost 5, with 15 bases in between. CDR3 length: 15 amino acids. CDR3 loop: CASSLYTPKGETQYF. The CDR3 DNA sequence: TGCGCCAGCAGCTTGTATACCCCGAAAGGGGAGACCCAGTACTTC.

This clonotype was picked up a small number of times. V is TRBV12-3 or TRBV12-4 and J is TRBJ2-4; D tentatively fits TRBD1 or TRBD2 (5 bases each). Trimming shortened V by 5 bases and J by 0 bases, and 17 bases separated the two germline ends. The CDR3 is made up of 17 amino acids. CDR3 in DNA: TGTGCCAGCAGTCTCTCCGGGACGGCGTTAGCCAAAAACATTCAGTACTTC. This codes for CASSLSGTALAKNIQYF.

This clonotype was picked up a small number of times. The rearrangement joins TRBV15 to TRBJ2-7; 9 bases align to TRBD1. Germline CDR1 LNHNV, CDR2 YYDKDF (reference sequence). CDR3 length equals 13 residues. J gave up 5 bases and V 5 bases, and 4 bases lay outside the gene matches. CDR3: CATSFRTGDEQYF. CDR3 bases: TGTGCCACCAGCTTTAGGACAGGGGACGAGCAGTACTTC.

The chain couples TRBV20-1 to TRBJ2-7; D gene ambiguous. CDR1 and CDR2 from the germline V gene are DFQATT and SNEGSKA (reference sequence). The CDR3 has 12 residues. V was trimmed by 2 bases and J by 6 bases, leaving 11 bases between them. CDR3: CSARLRTGEQYF. The DNA for the CDR3 is TGCAGTGCTAGACTGCGGACGGGCGAGCAGTACTTC.

In this sample, this clonotype turned up many times. V and J are TRBV10-2 and TRBJ2-5; D is unresolved. Trimming cost V 1 base and J 1 base, with 4 bases left between them. The CDR3 has 13 residues. Per the germline V gene, CDR1 is WSHSY and CDR2 is SAAADI. The CDR3 reads CASSEFFQETQYF. As DNA, the CDR3 is TGCGCCAGCAGTGAGTTCTTCCAAGAGACCCAGTACTTC.

This clonotype was counted at least ten times. This chain joins TRBV25-1 and TRBJ1-1; no firm D call. Germline assignment: CDR1 MGHDK and CDR2 SYGVNS. This CDR3 contains 13 residues. V shed 2 bases and J shed 0 bases, with 4 bases lying between them. The CDR3 DNA is TGTGCCAGCAGTGAACCCCTGAACACTGAAGCTTTCTTT. Its translation is CASSEPLNTEAFF.

The chain is built from TRBV7-3 and TRBJ2-7; 10 nucleotides agree with TRBD2. In germline, CDR1 is SGHTA, CDR2 FQGTGA. The CDR3 runs to 16 residues. V gave up 5 bases and J gave up 2 bases; unmatched junction bases: 9. CDR3: CASSPQSGRAPYEQYF. The CDR3 DNA follows: TGTGCCAGCAGCCCCCAAAGCGGGAGGGCCCCCTACGAGCAGTACTTC.

The chain has TRBV20-1 and TRBJ1-2; D perhaps matches TRBD1 (5 bases). The CDR3 extends over 13 amino acids. In germline, CDR1 is DFQATT, CDR2 SNEGSKA (reference sequence). Trimming removed 6 bases from V and 6 bases from J, with 17 bases in between. Here the CDR3 DNA reads TGCAGTGCGACGATCGTGGGGACCGATGGCTACACCTTC. Protein: CSATIVGTDGYTF.

This clonotype was seen many times. The CDR3 coding sequence is TGTGCCAGCAGCCAGGGGCAGGGGGGTCACGAGCAGTACTTC. Amino acid sequence: CASSQGQGGHEQYF. The chain recombines TRBV7-8 with TRBJ2-7; TRBD1 is a possible D gene (7 bases). The CDR3 is made up of 14 amino acids. Per germline, CDR1 SGHVS and CDR2 FQNEAQ. The V gene lost 5 bases and the J gene lost 5 bases, with 16 bases spanning the gap.

Only one count was recorded for this clonotype. V usage is TRBV6-4 and J usage is TRBJ2-2, with a weak D call TRBD1 (5 bases). Germline V CDR1 and CDR2: MRHNA, SNTAGT. The V end was cut by 7 bases, the J end by 3 bases, with 12 bases between. This CDR3 is 14 amino acids long. CDR3 residues: CASTTWGDTGELFF. The CDR3 region has the DNA TGTGCCAGCACCACTTGGGGCGACACCGGGGAGCTGTTTTTT.

This clonotype came up many times. The CDR3 region has the DNA TGCGCCAGCGGCGAGGGAGCGGGCGGATCCTACGAGCAGTACTTC. Amino acids: CASGEGAGGSYEQYF. The chain recombines TRBV5-1 with TRBJ2-7; TRBD2 might be the D (6 bases). Looked up from germline, CDR1 is SGHRS and CDR2 is YFSETQ. V was clipped by 7 bases and J by 1 base, with 18 bases between them. This CDR3 comprises 15 residues.

The J gene is TRBJ1-5, the V gene TRBV19; the D is unclear. The length of the CDR3 is 14 residues. V was cut by 5 bases and J by 7 bases, with 15 bases left in between. CDR1 and CDR2 from the germline V gene are LNHDA and SQIVND (reference sequence). CDR3 sequence reads: CASSPRNGRQPQHF. Here the CDR3 DNA reads TGTGCCAGTAGTCCTCGAAATGGGAGGCAGCCCCAGCATTTT.

The chain joins TRBV4-2 to TRBJ1-2; D is undetermined. V was pared by 0 bases and J by 8 bases, with 16 bases between. The CDR3 is 15 amino acids. CDR1 is LGHNA, CDR2 YNFKEQ, per germline. Here the CDR3 DNA reads TGTGCCAGCAGCCAAGATTGGTCCGCGCCGGGCGGCTACACCTTC. Its translation is CASSQDWSAPGGYTF.

This clonotype was observed a few times. V and J are TRBV27 and TRBJ2-7; 11 bases are a match to TRBD1. CDR1 is MNHEY and CDR2 is SMNVEV in the germline V gene (reference sequence). The trim removed 5 bases at V and 0 bases at J, leaving 15 bases unmatched. The CDR3 runs to 19 residues. CDR3 protein: CASSHIWGQGVQPSYEQYF. CDR3 in DNA: TGTGCCAGCAGTCACATATGGGGACAGGGGGTTCAACCCTCCTACGAGCAGTACTTC.

On this clonotype: One junction end does not reproduce the germline sequence, and a read error may be involved. The chain uses TRBV28 and TRBJ2-7; D call uncertain. From germline, CDR1 is MDHEN and CDR2 SYDVKM. The CDR3 loop spans 14 amino acids. The CDR3 nucleotides are TGTGCCAGCAGTTTAGGTGTGGGCGCCTACCAGCAGTACTTC. This codes for CASSLGVGAYQQYF.